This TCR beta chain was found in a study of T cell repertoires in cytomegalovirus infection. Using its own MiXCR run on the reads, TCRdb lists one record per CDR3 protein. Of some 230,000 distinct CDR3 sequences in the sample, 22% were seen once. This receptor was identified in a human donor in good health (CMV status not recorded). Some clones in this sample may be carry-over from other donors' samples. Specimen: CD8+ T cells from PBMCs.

The CDR3 bases are TGTGCCAGCAGTCCCGAGCGGGGGGGCGTCATTGGCACAGATACGCAGTATTTT. Residues: CASSPERGGVIGTDTQYF. The gene calls are TRBV28 and TRBJ2-3; 10 bases map to TRBD2. V shed 5 bases, J shed 1 base, and the junction held 12 bases outside the gene matches. Per the germline V gene, CDR1 is MDHEN and CDR2 is SYDVKM. CDR3 size: 18 residues.